The 28 T cell receptor beta chains listed next were all sequenced from one sample in a study of Graves' ophthalmopathy and Graves' hyperthyroidism. The TCR beta CDR3 regions underwent amplification from RNA transcripts. In the first round, RT-PCR was carried out with HTBI primers, and a multiplex PCR formed the second round. From the multiplex PCR reads, TCRdb called clonotypes with MiXCR, one entry per CDR3 protein. In the table there are about 700,000 distinct CDR3 sequences, 35% to 50% of which are singletons. Sequencing was carried out using peripheral blood. The receptors come from an adult man with Graves' ophthalmopathy.

As concerns this clonotype: A much larger clone lies one base from this, so it may be a read error. The genes are TRBV11-2 and TRBJ2-2; 9 nucleotides match TRBD1. Trimming took 8 bases from V and 4 from J; bases not matched to a gene: 11. The CDR3 extends over 16 amino acids. Germline assignment: CDR1 SGHAT and CDR2 FQNNGV. The CDR3 DNA is TGTGCCAGCCGCTACTGGGACAGGGCAGTCACCGGGGAGCTGTTTTTT. Its translation: CASRYWDRAVTGELFF.

The rearrangement uses TRBV7-9 and TRBJ2-5, with unresolved D. This CDR3 contains 14 residues. The V gene's germline CDR1 is SEHNR and CDR2 FQNEAQ (reference sequence). Trimming removed 2 bases from V and 11 bases from J, with 18 bases in between. CDR3 region: CASSLTRSTDTQYF. DNA of the CDR3: TGTGCCAGCAGCTTAACCAGGAGCACAGATACGCAGTACTTC.

The chain employs TRBV11-2 and TRBJ1-6; 7 bases are a match to TRBD1. CDR1 and CDR2 from the germline V gene are SGHAT and FQNNGV. This CDR3 region has 11 residues. Losses at the gene ends were 5 bases for V and 17 bases for J; bases not matched to a gene: 6. CDR3 in DNA: TGTGCCAGCAGCCAATGGACAGGCATCCACTTT. The encoded protein is CASSQWTGIHF.

This clonotype was found a few times. This chain uses TRBV6-5 with TRBJ2-5; perhaps TRBD2 as D (7 bases). Germline loops: CDR1 MNHEY, CDR2 SVGAGI. With 5 bases removed from V and 3 bases from J, the gap between germline ends came to 13 bases. This CDR3 has 14 residues. This CDR3 is CASSEQGGKETQYF. In DNA, the CDR3 is TGTGCCAGCAGTGAACAGGGAGGGAAAGAGACCCAGTACTTC.

The chain is built from TRBV7-9 and TRBJ2-7; D is perhaps TRBD2 (5 bases). Trimming cost V 7 bases and J 4 bases, with 14 bases left between them. The length of the CDR3 is 13 residues. CDR1 and CDR2 from the germline V gene are SEHNR and FQNEAQ (reference sequence). The CDR3 region is CASTALAGYEQYF. The CDR3 DNA follows: TGTGCCAGCACAGCGCTAGCCGGATACGAGCAGTACTTC.

The V and J genes are TRBV9 and TRBJ1-6; the D is unclear. Germline CDR1 is SGDLS and CDR2 is YYNGEE. The ends were cut back, 7 bases at V and 6 bases at J, with 23 bases in the middle. This CDR3 comprises 17 residues. The CDR3 sequence is CASSPNGRRGSNSPLHF. The CDR3 DNA sequence: TGTGCCAGCTCACCGAACGGACGGCGAGGGAGTAATTCACCCCTCCACTTT.

This chain links TRBV24-1 with TRBJ2-5; possible D gene TRBD1, 5 bases. CDR3 size: 12 residues. Trimming stripped 12 bases from V and 2 bases from J, with 12 bases between. CDR1 and CDR2 from the germline V gene are KGHDR and SFDVKD. CDR3 protein: CAYSGMQETQYF. CDR3 nucleotides: TGTGCCTACTCAGGGATGCAAGAGACCCAGTACTTC.

This chain uses TRBV27 with TRBJ1-6; D ambiguous. CDR1 is MNHEY and CDR2 is SMNVEV in the germline V gene (reference sequence). V dropped 1 base and J dropped 7 bases, with 8 bases sitting between them. The CDR3 runs to 14 residues. The CDR3 region has the DNA TGTGCCAGCAGTTTATGGGCGGGCAATTCACCCCTCCACTTT. Translation: CASSLWAGNSPLHF.

This clonotype showed up just a few times. The chain employs TRBV5-1 and TRBJ2-7; TRBD2 might be the D (6 bases). The germline gives CDR1 SGHRS, CDR2 YFSETQ. V lost 0 bases to trimming and J lost 3 bases, with 13 bases between them. CDR3 length: 15 residues. CDR3 loop: CASSLDGSVGYEQYF. The CDR3 region has the DNA TGCGCCAGCAGCTTGGACGGGAGCGTAGGCTACGAGCAGTACTTC.

The V and J genes are TRBV14 and TRBJ1-1; perhaps TRBD1 as D (6 bases). The germline gives CDR1 SGHDN, CDR2 FVKESK. The CDR3 extends over 15 amino acids. V was pared by 4 bases and J by 4 bases, with 16 bases between. The CDR3 DNA is TGTGCCAGCAGCCGAGAGACAGGTTGGGGCACTGAAGCTTTCTTT. Protein: CASSRETGWGTEAFF.

In this sample, this clonotype turned up once. V usage is TRBV19 and J usage is TRBJ2-5; 11 bases are a match to TRBD2. The DNA end favors TRBJ2-1, so the J call may be wrong. Germline CDR1 is LNHDA and CDR2 is SQIVND (reference sequence). The CDR3 runs to 14 residues. CDR3 sequence reads: CASKGLAGGHEQFF. The CDR3 DNA follows: TGTGCCAGTAAGGGGCTAGCGGGAGGCCATGAGCAGTTCTTC.

This clonotype was counted at least ten times. J is TRBJ1-1 and V is TRBV27; 11 bases line up with TRBD1. The CDR3 has 13 residues. CDR1 MNHEY and CDR2 SMNVEV come from the germline V gene (reference sequence). V trimming: 8 bases; J trimming: 4 bases; junction bases outside the gene matches: 3. The DNA of the CDR3 is TGTGCCAGCGGACAGGGGGCCCGCACTGAAGCTTTCTTT. Its protein product is CASGQGARTEAFF.

The chain joins TRBV7-6 to TRBJ2-6; D gene unclear. The CDR3 sequence is 15 residues long. Per germline, CDR1 SGHVS and CDR2 FNYEAQ. V lost 3 bases, J lost 2 bases, and 8 bases lay in between. The CDR3 loop reads CASSFVGPGANVLTF. The CDR3 bases are TGTGCCAGCAGCTTTGTAGGGCCTGGGGCCAACGTCCTGACTTTC.

In its sample, this clonotype was seen many times. The chain has TRBV3-1 and TRBJ1-4; no firm D call. V was trimmed by 2 bases and J by 4 bases, leaving 8 bases between them. Germline-derived CDR1 and CDR2 are LGHDT and YNNKEL (reference sequence). This CDR3 contains 14 residues. This CDR3 reads CASSQPRDNEKLFF. The CDR3 DNA reads as TGTGCCAGCAGCCAACCACGGGATAATGAAAAACTGTTTTTT.

The chain carries TRBV10-3 and TRBJ2-7; 10 nucleotides match TRBD2. The V gene end was trimmed by 10 bases and the J gene end by 1 base; junction bases not matched to a gene: 10. The CDR3 has 15 amino acids. CDR1 is ENHRY and CDR2 is SYGVKD in the germline V gene. The CDR3 region is CASRNVAGGSYEQYF. CDR3 nucleotide sequence: TGTGCCAGCAGAAACGTAGCGGGGGGTTCCTACGAGCAGTACTTC.

This clonotype was seen a few times. This rearrangement joins TRBV30 to TRBJ1-2; D remains unclear. The ends were cut back, 6 bases at V and 4 bases at J, with 15 bases in the middle. Per germline, CDR1 GTSNPN and CDR2 SVGIG (reference sequence). This CDR3 spans 13 amino acids. CDR3 in amino acids: CACKHDRVYGYTF. The CDR3 DNA reads TGTGCCTGCAAACACGATCGAGTCTATGGCTACACCTTC.

This clonotype has at least ten counts. This chain connects TRBV25-1 to TRBJ2-5; D gene unclear. Germline CDR1 reads MGHDK; CDR2 reads SYGVNS. The CDR3 covers 12 residues. Trimming removed 0 bases at V and 4 bases at J, with 3 bases between. CDR3 residues: CASSEYAETQYF. DNA for the CDR3: TGTGCCAGCAGTGAATATGCAGAGACCCAGTACTTC.

Remarks on this clonotype: A much larger clonotype is one base distant, so this may be a read error. This sequence joins TRBV12-3 or TRBV12-4 and TRBJ2-7; TRBD2 is a possible D gene (6 bases). This CDR3 region has 14 residues. V lost 6 bases, J lost 0 bases, and 12 bases lay in between. In DNA, the CDR3 is TGTGCCAGCAGGACCGGGGACTCCTCCTACGAGCAGTACTTC. This gives the protein CASRTGDSSYEQYF.

This clonotype occurred many times. The rearrangement uses TRBV7-2 and TRBJ1-2; the match to TRBD1 covers 7 bases. CDR3 length: 16 residues. The junction had 11 bases not matched to a gene; V was cut back by 5 bases and J by 2 bases. Germline CDR1 reads SGHTA; CDR2 reads FQGNSA. The CDR3 DNA follows: TGTGCCAGCAGCCAACAAAAGGACAGGTCGAACTATGGCTACACCTTC. Its translation is CASSQQKDRSNYGYTF.

V and J are TRBV10-3 and TRBJ1-5; 7 nucleotides agree with TRBD1. Per germline, CDR1 ENHRY and CDR2 SYGVKD. V shed 6 bases and J 6 bases; nucleotides not matched to a gene: 5. This CDR3 has 13 amino acids. CDR3 region: CAIRGQDGQPQHF. The CDR3 coding sequence is TGTGCCATCAGAGGACAGGACGGTCAGCCCCAGCATTTT.

This clonotype has just a few counts. J is TRBJ2-5 and V is TRBV5-1, with a weak D call TRBD1 (6 bases). Germline CDR1 SGHRS, CDR2 YFSETQ. The CDR3 extends over 15 amino acids. V lost 2 bases and J 2 bases, leaving 13 bases between the germline ends. Here the CDR3 reads CASSFSPGQQETQYF. The CDR3 region has the DNA TGCGCCAGCAGCTTCTCCCCGGGACAACAAGAGACCCAGTACTTC.

Comments on this clonotype: No conserved phenylalanine or tryptophan is present at the end of the CDR3, so a read error is the likely explanation. No DNA is shown, since the ends of the CDR3 on it are uncertain; the CDR3 is the one TCRdb lists. This sequence joins TRBV29-1 and TRBJ1-4. Germline CDR1 reads SQVTM; CDR2 reads ANQGSEA. Counting both end residues, the CDR3 totals 9 amino acids. The CDR3 is CSVEKREGG.

The CDR3 DNA follows: TGTGCCAGCAGTGAACCGACAGGGAACACCATATATTTT. Protein: CASSEPTGNTIYF. The rearrangement uses TRBV25-1 and TRBJ1-3, with TRBD1 matching 7 bases. V gave up 2 bases and J gave up 7 bases; unmatched junction bases: 2. There are 13 residues in the CDR3. CDR1 is MGHDK, CDR2 SYGVNS, per germline.

This clonotype was observed a handful of times. The chain combines TRBV10-3 with TRBJ2-7; the match to TRBD2 covers 11 bases. Matching the DNA end better, TRBJ2-1 makes the J call doubtful. The CDR3 consists of 15 residues. Per germline, CDR1 ENHRY and CDR2 SYGVKD. The CDR3 DNA sequence: TGTGCCATCAGTGATGCCCGACTAGCGGGGAATGAGCAGTTCTTC. This codes for CAISDARLAGNEQFF.

This clonotype occurred many times. The J gene is TRBJ1-1, the V gene TRBV4-1, with D possibly being TRBD1 (6 bases). The germline CDR1 and CDR2 sequences are MGHRA and YSYEKL. Trimming pared 3 bases from V and 0 bases from J, leaving 11 bases between. CDR3 length: 15 residues. The CDR3 DNA sequence: TGCGCCAGCAGCCAGTCGGGACACCTGAACACTGAAGCTTTCTTT. It encodes CASSQSGHLNTEAFF.

The chain uses TRBV10-3 and TRBJ1-1; D remains ambiguous. The CDR3 consists of 15 residues. Germline V gene lookup returns CDR1 ENHRY and CDR2 SYGVKD. V was cut by 6 bases and J by 10 bases, with 24 bases left in between. CDR3 sequence (DNA): TGTGCCATCAGGCTTACTAATGGCGGACCTAGGGCAGCTTTCTTT. It specifies CAIRLTNGGPRAAFF.

Many counts were recorded for this clonotype. This chain connects TRBV19 to TRBJ2-6; D gene unclear. V gave up 3 bases and J gave up 4 bases, with 7 bases separating them. The CDR3 spans 14 residues. In germline, CDR1 is LNHDA, CDR2 SQIVND (reference sequence). For the CDR3, the DNA is TGTGCCAGTAGTATCCAGTCCGGGGCCAACGTCCTGACTTTC. This translates into CASSIQSGANVLTF. Variable domain in full (rest from reference TRBV19 and TRBJ2-6): DGGITQSPKYLFRKEGQNVTLSCEQNLNHDAMYWYRQDPGQGLRLIYYSQIVNDFQKGDIAEGYSVSREKKESFPLTVTSAQKNPTAFYLCASSIQSGANVLTFGAGSRLTVL.

This clonotype appeared many times. V is TRBV7-6 and J is TRBJ2-7, with 10 bases fitting TRBD2. Germline V gene sequence: CDR1 SGHVS, CDR2 FNYEAQ. This CDR3 has 16 amino acids. Unmatched junction bases numbered 9, after V lost 1 base and J lost 6 bases. The CDR3 loop reads CASSLVAAGGPGEQYF. The DNA of the CDR3 is TGTGCCAGCAGCTTAGTCGCAGCGGGAGGGCCCGGCGAGCAGTACTTC.